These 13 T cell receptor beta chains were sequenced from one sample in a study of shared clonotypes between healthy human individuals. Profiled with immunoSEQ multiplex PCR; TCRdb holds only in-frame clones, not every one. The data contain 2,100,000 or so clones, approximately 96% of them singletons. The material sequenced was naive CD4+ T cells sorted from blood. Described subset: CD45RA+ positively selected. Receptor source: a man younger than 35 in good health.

CDR3 DNA: TGTGCCAGCAGTGCCAGGGGGGCGATCGGGGAGCAGTTCTTC. Translation gives CASSARGAIGEQFF. The chain couples TRBV6-1 to TRBJ2-1; D is possibly TRBD1 (7 bases). Germline loops: CDR1 MNHNS, CDR2 SASEGT. The V end was cut by 4 bases, the J end by 10 bases, with 17 bases between. The CDR3 is 14 amino acids.

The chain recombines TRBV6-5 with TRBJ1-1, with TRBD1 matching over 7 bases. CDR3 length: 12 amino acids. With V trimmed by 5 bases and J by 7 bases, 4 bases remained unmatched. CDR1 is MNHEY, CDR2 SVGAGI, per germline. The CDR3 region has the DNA TGTGCCAGCAGTCGACAGGGAAGTGAAGCTTTCTTT. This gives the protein CASSRQGSEAFF.

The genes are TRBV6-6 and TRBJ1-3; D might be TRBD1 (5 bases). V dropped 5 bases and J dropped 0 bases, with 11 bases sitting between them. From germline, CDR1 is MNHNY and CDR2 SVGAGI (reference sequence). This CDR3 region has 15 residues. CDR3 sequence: CASSRDSNSGNTIYF. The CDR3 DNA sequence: TGTGCCAGCAGTCGTGACAGTAACTCTGGAAACACCATATATTTT.

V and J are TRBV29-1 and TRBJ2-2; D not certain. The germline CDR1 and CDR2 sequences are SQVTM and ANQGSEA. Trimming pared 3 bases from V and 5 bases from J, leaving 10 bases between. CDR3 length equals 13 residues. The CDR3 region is CSVDPKGTGELFF. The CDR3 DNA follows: TGCAGCGTTGACCCCAAAGGAACCGGGGAGCTGTTTTTT.

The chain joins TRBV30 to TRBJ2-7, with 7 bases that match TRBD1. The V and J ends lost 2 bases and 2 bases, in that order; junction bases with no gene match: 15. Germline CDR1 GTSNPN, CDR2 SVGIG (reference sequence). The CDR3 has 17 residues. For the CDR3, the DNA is TGTGCCTGGAGTACCACTTTCCTGACAGGGAATGCCTACGAGCAGTACTTC. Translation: CAWSTTFLTGNAYEQYF.

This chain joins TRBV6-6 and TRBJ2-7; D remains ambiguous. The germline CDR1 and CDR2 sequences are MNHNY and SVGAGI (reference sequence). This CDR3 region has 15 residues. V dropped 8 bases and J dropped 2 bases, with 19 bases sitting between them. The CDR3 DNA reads TGTGCCAGCCGCTGGGGTAACCAGGTGGCCTACGAGCAGTACTTC. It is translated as CASRWGNQVAYEQYF.

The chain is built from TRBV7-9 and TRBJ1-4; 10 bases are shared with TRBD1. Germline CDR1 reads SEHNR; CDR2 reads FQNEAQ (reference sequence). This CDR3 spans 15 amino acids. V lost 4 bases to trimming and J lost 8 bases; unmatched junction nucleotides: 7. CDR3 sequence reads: CASSSTGQGYEKLFF. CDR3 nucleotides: TGTGCCAGCAGCTCCACGGGACAGGGGTACGAAAAACTGTTTTTT.

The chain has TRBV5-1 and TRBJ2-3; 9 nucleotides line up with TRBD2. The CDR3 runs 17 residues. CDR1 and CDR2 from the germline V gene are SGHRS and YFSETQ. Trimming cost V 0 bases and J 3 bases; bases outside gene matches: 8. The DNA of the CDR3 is TGCGCCAGCAGCTTGGACGGTAGCGGGAGTAAGACAGATACGCAGTATTTT. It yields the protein CASSLDGSGSKTDTQYF.

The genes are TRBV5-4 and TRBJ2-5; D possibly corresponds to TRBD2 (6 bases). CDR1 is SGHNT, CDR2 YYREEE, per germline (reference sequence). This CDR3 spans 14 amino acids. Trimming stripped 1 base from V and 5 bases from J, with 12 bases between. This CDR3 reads CASSLYGSGETQYF. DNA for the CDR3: TGTGCCAGCAGCTTGTACGGGAGCGGTGAGACCCAGTACTTC.

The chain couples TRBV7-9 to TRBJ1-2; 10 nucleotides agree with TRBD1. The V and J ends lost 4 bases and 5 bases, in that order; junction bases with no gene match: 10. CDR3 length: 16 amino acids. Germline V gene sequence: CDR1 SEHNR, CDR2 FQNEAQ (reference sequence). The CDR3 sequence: CASSSSGTGDRYGYTF. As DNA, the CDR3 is TGTGCCAGCAGCTCCTCCGGGACAGGGGATAGGTATGGCTACACCTTC.

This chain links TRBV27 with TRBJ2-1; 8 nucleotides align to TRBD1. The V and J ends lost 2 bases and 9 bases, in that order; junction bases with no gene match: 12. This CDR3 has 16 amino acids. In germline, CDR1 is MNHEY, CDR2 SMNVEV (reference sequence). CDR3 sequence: CASSLDRTGYVGEQFF. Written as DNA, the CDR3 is TGTGCCAGCAGTTTAGACCGGACAGGGTACGTAGGTGAGCAGTTCTTC.

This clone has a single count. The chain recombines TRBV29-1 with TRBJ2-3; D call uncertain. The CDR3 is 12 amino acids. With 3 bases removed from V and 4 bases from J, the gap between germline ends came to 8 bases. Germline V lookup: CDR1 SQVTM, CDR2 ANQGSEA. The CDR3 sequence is CSVDGNPDTQYF. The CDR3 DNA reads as TGCAGCGTTGATGGAAACCCAGATACGCAGTATTTT.

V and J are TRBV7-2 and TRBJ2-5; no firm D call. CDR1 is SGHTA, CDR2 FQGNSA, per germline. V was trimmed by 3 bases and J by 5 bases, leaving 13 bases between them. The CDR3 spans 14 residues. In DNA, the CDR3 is TGTGCCAGCAGCTTTAAGGAGTCCGTGGAGACCCAGTACTTC. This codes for CASSFKESVETQYF.